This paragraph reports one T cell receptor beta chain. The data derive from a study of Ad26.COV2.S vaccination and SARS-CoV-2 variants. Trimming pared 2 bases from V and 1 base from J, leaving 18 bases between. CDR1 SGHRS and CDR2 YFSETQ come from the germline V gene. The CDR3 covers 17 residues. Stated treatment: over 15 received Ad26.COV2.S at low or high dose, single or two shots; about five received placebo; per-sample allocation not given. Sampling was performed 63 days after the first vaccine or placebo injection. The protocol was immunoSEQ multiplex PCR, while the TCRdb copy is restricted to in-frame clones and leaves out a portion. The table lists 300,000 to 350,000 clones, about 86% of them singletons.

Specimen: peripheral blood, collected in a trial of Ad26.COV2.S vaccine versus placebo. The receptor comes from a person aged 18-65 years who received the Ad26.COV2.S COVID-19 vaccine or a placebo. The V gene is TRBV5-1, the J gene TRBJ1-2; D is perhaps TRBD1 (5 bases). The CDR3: CASSFGGLRDGNYGYTF. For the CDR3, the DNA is TGCGCCAGCAGCTTCGGCGGACTCCGGGACGGTAACTATGGCTACACCTTC. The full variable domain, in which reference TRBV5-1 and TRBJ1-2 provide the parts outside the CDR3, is KAGVTQTPRYLIKTRGQQVTLSCSPISGHRSVSWYQQTPGQGLQFLFEYFSETQRNKGNFPGRFSGRQFSNSRSEMNVSTLELGDSALYLCASSFGGLRDGNYGYTFGSGTRLTVV.